Listed below are T cell receptor beta chains from one sample, sequenced in a study of cytomegalovirus exposure and HLA in healthy donors. Libraries were prepared by immunoSEQ multiplex PCR; TCRdb keeps only in-frame clonotypes and omits some of them. The repertoire holds 150,000 to 250,000 clones, with approximately 80% as singletons. The sequenced sample was PBMCs. The receptors come from a boy younger than 10 in good health and CMV-seronegative. Both conserved end residues are part of each CDR3. Fields, in order: D gene, J gene, V gene, clone size, CDR3 DNA, CDR3 protein. A D gene is named only where the DNA matches it firmly. Expanded clones get a size class; other rows say once, few or many, or leave the size out.

>TRBD2|TRBJ2-5|TRBV7-9|NA
TGTGCCAGCGGAACCGGGACTAGCGGGGGCGTTTGGTTTGGGGAGACCCAGTACTTC
CASGTGTSGGVWFGETQYF
>TRBD2|TRBJ2-5|TRBV5-6|NA
TGTGCCAGCAGCTTGGCGGGACTAGCGTCAGAGACCCAGTACTTC
CASSLAGLASETQYF
>NA|TRBJ2-5|TRBV7-9|few
TGTGCCAGCAGCTTTGGGGGGGGCGTTCGAGAGACCCAGTACTTC
CASSFGGGVRETQYF
>NA|TRBJ2-7|TRBV7-8|NA
TGTGCCAGCTCTTCAGGGTCACACGAGCAGTACTTC
CASSSGSHEQYF
>TRBD2|TRBJ2-5|TRBV7-9|NA
TGTTCCAGCAGCTTAAGGTTCACTAGCGGAACTCAAGAGACCCAGTACTTC
CSSSLRFTSGTQETQYF
>NA|TRBJ1-2|TRBV19|NA
TGTGCCAGTAGCGCCCCCGGCGACAGAGGACCCTACACCTTC
CASSAPGDRGPYTF
>NA|TRBJ2-5|TRBV11-2|NA
TGTGCCAGCAGTCAAACCTACGCCCCCCGGAGTAATACCCAGTACTTC
CASSQTYAPRSNTQYF
>NA|TRBJ1-6|TRBV7-2|once
TGTGCCAGCAGCACCATGGGGGGGCGTAATTCACCCCTCCACTTT
CASSTMGGRNSPLHF
>NA|TRBJ2-5|TRBV20-1|NA
TGCAGTGCTAGTACCGGGACCCAGTACTTC
CSASTGTQYF
>TRBD1|TRBJ2-5|TRBV6-6|NA
TGTGCCAGCAGTTACTCGACAGGGAGCGAGACCCAGTACTTC
CASSYSTGSETQYF
>TRBD1|TRBJ2-5|TRBV7-6|NA
TGTGCCAGCAGCTTAGATGGGACAGGGAGGAGGATAGGGGAGACCCAGTACTTC
CASSLDGTGRRIGETQYF
>TRBD2|TRBJ2-3|TRBV11-2|NA
TGTGCCAGCAGCTTAAGGGGACTAGCGGATATCACAGATACGCAGTATTTT
CASSLRGLADITDTQYF
>TRBD2|TRBJ2-7|TRBV19|NA
TGTGCCAGTAGTGCTAGCGGGGGTCTCTACGAGCAGTACTTC
CASSASGGLYEQYF
>NA|TRBJ2-1|TRBV7-2|NA
TGTGCCAGCAGCTTAATGGGGCAGGTAAACAATGAGCAGTTCTTC
CASSLMGQVNNEQFF
>NA|TRBJ1-1|TRBV7-2|NA
TGTGCCAGCAGCTTAGCGTCAGGGGCCATGAACACTGAAGCTTTCTTT
CASSLASGAMNTEAFF
>TRBD2|TRBJ2-7|TRBV7-8|few
TGTGCCAGCAGCTTATTAGCGGGGGGGACCTACGAGCAGTACTTC
CASSLLAGGTYEQYF
>NA|TRBJ1-1|TRBV5-6|few
TGTGCCAGCAGCTTGGCAGGGATGGACACAACGAACACTGAAGCTTTCTTT
CASSLAGMDTTNTEAFF
>NA|TRBJ1-1|TRBV6-6|NA
TGTGCCAGCATCCGAGGAATGGGCACTGAAGCTTTCTTT
CASIRGMGTEAFF
>NA|TRBJ1-6|TRBV5-1|NA
TGCGCCAGCAGCACTATACTTGGTGGCTCACCCCTCCACTTT
CASSTILGGSPLHF
>NA|TRBJ1-2|TRBV5-4|NA
TGTGCCAGCAGCTTGTGGCAGTCTTATGGCTACACCTTC
CASSLWQSYGYTF
>TRBD1|TRBJ2-7|TRBV7-9|NA
TGTGCCAGCAGCTTCCCCCCCGGGACAGGACCCTACGAGCAGTACTTC
CASSFPPGTGPYEQYF
>NA|TRBJ2-2|TRBV5-4|NA
TGTGCCAGCAGCTTGTACGCGTCCGGGGAGCTGTTTTTT
CASSLYASGELFF
>TRBD2|TRBJ2-1|TRBV5-4|NA
TGTGCCAGCAGCTTGGTAAGGCGGGGGGAACAGTTCTTC
CASSLVRRGEQFF
>TRBD2|TRBJ2-5|TRBV5-4|NA
TGTGCCAGCAGCTTGGATGAGGGACTAGCGGCGCGCGGTCCCCAAGAGACCCAGTACTTC
CASSLDEGLAARGPQETQYF
>NA|TRBJ2-1|TRBV2|NA
TGTGCCAGCAATTCCCCTCAACTAGTTTATGAGCAGTTCTTC
CASNSPQLVYEQFF
>TRBD1|TRBJ2-1|TRBV12-5|NA
TGTGCTAGTGGAGGGGGCCAGAAGTTCTTC
CASGGGQKFF
>NA|TRBJ2-2|TRBV10-3|NA
TGTGCCATCAGAACTAGTCGACAGGACCGCACCGGGGAGCTGTTTTTT
CAIRTSRQDRTGELFF
>NA|TRBJ1-1|TRBV4-2|NA
TGTGCCAGCAGCCAAGTGATGACAATGAACACTGAAGCTTTCTTT
CASSQVMTMNTEAFF
>NA|TRBJ2-2|TRBV10-3|NA
TGTGCCATCAGTGACCTGAGAGGGATCGGTGGCGGGGAGCTGTTTTTT
CAISDLRGIGGGELFF
>NA|TRBJ1-3|TRBV2|NA
TGTGCCAGCATCGGCTCTGGAAACACCATATATTTT
CASIGSGNTIYF
>TRBD2|TRBJ2-1|TRBV19|once
TGTGCCAGTAGTACCTCGGGGGGGACCTACAATGAGCAGTTCTTC
CASSTSGGTYNEQFF
>NA|TRBJ1-2|TRBV7-2|NA
TGTGCCAGCAGCCCCCGGACAGCTAACTATGGCTACACCTTC
CASSPRTANYGYTF
>TRBD2|TRBJ2-4|TRBV6-6|NA
TGTGCCAGCAGTTATCAGCGGGGCCTAGCCAAAAACATTCAGTACTTC
CASSYQRGLAKNIQYF